This T cell receptor beta chain was profiled in a study of regulatory T cells in long-lasting Graves disease. Time point reported: newly diagnosed GD, antithyroid drugs for less than 3 months. RNA from PBMCs was the source of the TCR library. Doctors identified Graves' disease using the American Thyroid Association guidelines. CDR3 length: 15 residues. V was cut by 0 bases and J by 0 bases, with 8 bases left in between. Germline CDR1 and CDR2: SGHDN and FVKESK. Arm-PCR of CDR3 regions and iRepertoire HTBI primers were used to build TCR beta libraries. TCRdb processed the multiplex PCR reads anew with MiXCR; each CDR3 protein has one entry. Found here are fewer than 650,000 distinct CDR3 sequences, about 16% of them singletons; the top ten hold 9.5% to 15%. This same sample was also taken into another study, of T cells in Graves' hyperthyroidism and ophthalmopathy. That paper states: Those with hyperthyroidism were 18 to 65 years old, newly diagnosed, and ill for under 2 months. Initially, a first-round RT-PCR of the TCR CDR3 employed the HTBI primer set.

The chain uses TRBV14 and TRBJ1-2, with no clear D. The starting material was peripheral blood mononuclear cells (PBMCs), obtained at new diagnosis, from a patient treated with antithyroid drugs. The clonotype was recovered from a man aged 18 to 29 with Graves disease. As DNA, the CDR3 is TGTGCCAGCAGCCAAGACAGCACAACTAACTATGGCTACACCTTC. This gives the protein CASSQDSTTNYGYTF.